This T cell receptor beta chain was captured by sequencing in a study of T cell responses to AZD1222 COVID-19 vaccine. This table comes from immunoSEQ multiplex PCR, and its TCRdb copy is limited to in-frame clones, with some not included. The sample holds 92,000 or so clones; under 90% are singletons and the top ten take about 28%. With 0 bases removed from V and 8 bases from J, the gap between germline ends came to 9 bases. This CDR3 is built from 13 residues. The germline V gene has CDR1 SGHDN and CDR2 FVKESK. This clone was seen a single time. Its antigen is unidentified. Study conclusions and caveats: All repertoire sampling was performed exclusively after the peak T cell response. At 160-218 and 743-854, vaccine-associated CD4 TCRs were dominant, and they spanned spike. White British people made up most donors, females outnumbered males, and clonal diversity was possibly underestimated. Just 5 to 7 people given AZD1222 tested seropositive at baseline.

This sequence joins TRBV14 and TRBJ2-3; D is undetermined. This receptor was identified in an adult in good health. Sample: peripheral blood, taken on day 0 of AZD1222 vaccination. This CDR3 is CASSQELGGTQYF. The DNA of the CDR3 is TGTGCCAGCAGCCAAGAGCTAGGTGGTACGCAGTATTTT.